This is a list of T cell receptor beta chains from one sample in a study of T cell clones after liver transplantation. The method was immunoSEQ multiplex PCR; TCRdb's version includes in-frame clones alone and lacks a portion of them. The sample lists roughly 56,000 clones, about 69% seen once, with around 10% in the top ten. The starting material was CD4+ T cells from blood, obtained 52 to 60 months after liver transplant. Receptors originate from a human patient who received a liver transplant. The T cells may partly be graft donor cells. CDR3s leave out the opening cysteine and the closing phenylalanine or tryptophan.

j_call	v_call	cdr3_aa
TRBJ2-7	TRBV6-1	ASSEAGTSDYEQY
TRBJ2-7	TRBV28	ASRGPGQGYEQY
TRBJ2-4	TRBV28	ASSTSTGDIQY
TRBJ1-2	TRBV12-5	ASGLRRPAT
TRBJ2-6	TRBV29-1	SVAPGSGANVLT
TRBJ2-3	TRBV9	ASSPRDRANTQY
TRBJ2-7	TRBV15	ATSRVTPGQGVSYEQY
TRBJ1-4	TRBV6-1	ASSEERGINEKLF
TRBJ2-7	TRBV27	ASSPQVWSYEQY
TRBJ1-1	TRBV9	ASSKLRSTEAF
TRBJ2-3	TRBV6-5	ASSWGTTPRDTQY
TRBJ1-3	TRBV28	ASSPPQSSGNTIY
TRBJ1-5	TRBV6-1	ASRGQSNQPQH
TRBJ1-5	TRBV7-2	ASSYRALDQPQH
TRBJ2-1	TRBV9	ASSVHYSSYNEQF
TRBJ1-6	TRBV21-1	ASSNVGDRVFGNSPLH
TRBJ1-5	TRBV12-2	ASRLDCRAGYQPQH
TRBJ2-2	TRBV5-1	ASSQDKNTGELF
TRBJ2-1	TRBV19	ASSPRGLGNEQF
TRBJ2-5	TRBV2	ASSRGETQY
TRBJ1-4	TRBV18	ASSPGVGEKLF
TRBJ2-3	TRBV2	ASSRGYSTDTQY
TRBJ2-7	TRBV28	ASKNPSAYEQY
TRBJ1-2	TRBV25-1	ASWPGQGGGYT
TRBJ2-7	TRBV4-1	ASSQAPQGRAYEQY
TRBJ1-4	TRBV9	ASSAGFATNEKLF
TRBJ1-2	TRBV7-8	ASSLSRTSHGYT
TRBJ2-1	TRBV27	ASSLSGGANEQF
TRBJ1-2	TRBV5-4	ASSFLLQGGSYGYT
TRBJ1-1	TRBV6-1	ASSERQGNMNTEAF
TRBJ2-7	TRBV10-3	AISENGRGYEQY
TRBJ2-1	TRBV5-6	ASTLVGGSSYNEQF
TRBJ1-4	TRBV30	AWRPPGLKREKLF
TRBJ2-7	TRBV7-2	ASSTGVYEQY
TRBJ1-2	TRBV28	ATGIDRGEGYT
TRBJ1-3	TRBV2	ASSIYGTGSGNTIY
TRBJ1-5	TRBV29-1	SVGTGGLNQPQH
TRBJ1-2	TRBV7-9	ASSPHNRQGSYGYT
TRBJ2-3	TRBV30	AWSPGLAGYTDTQY
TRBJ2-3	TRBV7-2	ASSRVGGTDTQY
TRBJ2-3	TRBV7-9	ASSAQGKSTDTQY
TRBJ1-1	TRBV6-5	ASSLGQRNTEAF
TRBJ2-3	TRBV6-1	ASRVAGKRTDTQY
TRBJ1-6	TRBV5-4	ASSPIGQANSPLH
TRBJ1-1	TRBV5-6	ASSGETGDNTEAF
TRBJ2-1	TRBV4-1	ASSQGLAGRGNEQF
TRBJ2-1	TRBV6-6	ASRPSSANEQF
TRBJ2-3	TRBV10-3	AISESRGGRGTDTQY
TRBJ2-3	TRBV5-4	ASSQWTVTDTQY
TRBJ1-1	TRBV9	ASSVGQGLVNTEAF
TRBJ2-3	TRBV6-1	AHALVDRADTQY
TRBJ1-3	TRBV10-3	AISESTPLGQGNTIY